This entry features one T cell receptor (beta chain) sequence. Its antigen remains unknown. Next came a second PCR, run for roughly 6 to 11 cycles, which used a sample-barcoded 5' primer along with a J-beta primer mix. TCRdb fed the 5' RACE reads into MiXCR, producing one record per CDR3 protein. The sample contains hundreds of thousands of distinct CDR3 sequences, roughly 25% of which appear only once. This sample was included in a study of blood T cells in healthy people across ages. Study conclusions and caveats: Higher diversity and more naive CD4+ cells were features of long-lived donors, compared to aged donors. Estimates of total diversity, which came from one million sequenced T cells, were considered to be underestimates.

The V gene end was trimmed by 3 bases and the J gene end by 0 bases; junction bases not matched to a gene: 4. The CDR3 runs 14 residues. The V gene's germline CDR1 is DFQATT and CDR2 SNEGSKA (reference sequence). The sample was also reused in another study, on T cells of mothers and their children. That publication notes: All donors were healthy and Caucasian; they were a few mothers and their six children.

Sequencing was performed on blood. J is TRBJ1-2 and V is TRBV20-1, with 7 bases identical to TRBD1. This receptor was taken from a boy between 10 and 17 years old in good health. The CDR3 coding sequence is TGCAGTGCTAGGAACAGGGGAACTAACTATGGCTACACCTTC. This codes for CSARNRGTNYGYTF.